The 22 T cell receptor beta chains given below trace back to one sample, sequenced in a study of control samples from healthy donors and cancer patients. Libraries were prepared by immunoSEQ multiplex PCR; TCRdb keeps only in-frame clonotypes and omits some of them. This sample has 110,000 or so clones, with 80% to 90% found just once. The material sequenced was blood. The origin of the receptors is a woman in her fifties or sixties in good health.

The chain carries TRBV7-8 and TRBJ2-7, with D possibly being TRBD2 (5 bases). V was trimmed by 4 bases and J by 6 bases, leaving 13 bases between them. CDR3 length equals 13 residues. The germline V gene has CDR1 SGHVS and CDR2 FQNEAQ. The CDR3 DNA reads as TGTGCCAGCAGCTCACTAGATCGGGGCGAGCAGTACTTC. Protein: CASSSLDRGEQYF.

The rearrangement uses TRBV10-2 and TRBJ2-7; D is unresolved. Trimming left V 5 bases short and J 2 bases short, with 7 bases between. The CDR3 covers 12 residues. CDR1 is WSHSY, CDR2 SAAADI, per germline. The CDR3 sequence: CASSSNAYEQYF. CDR3 nucleotide sequence: TGCGCCAGCAGTTCTAATGCCTACGAGCAGTACTTC.

This chain uses TRBV24-1 with TRBJ2-3; D may be TRBD2 (6 bases). The germline V gene has CDR1 KGHDR and CDR2 SFDVKD. V was shortened by 8 bases and J by 4 bases, with 12 bases between the two germline ends. The CDR3 is made up of 13 amino acids. CDR3: CATNGGASDTQYF. As DNA, the CDR3 is TGTGCCACCAACGGCGGGGCCTCAGATACGCAGTATTTT.

This sequence joins TRBV5-1 and TRBJ2-7, with 7 nucleotides matching TRBD1. Trimming cost V 3 bases and J 7 bases; bases outside gene matches: 13. The CDR3 has 15 amino acids. Germline CDR1 reads SGHRS; CDR2 reads YFSETQ. The CDR3 is CASSSNPGQAFEQYF. CDR3 nucleotide sequence: TGCGCCAGCAGCTCGAACCCTGGACAGGCCTTTGAGCAGTACTTC.

The V gene is TRBV20-1, the J gene TRBJ1-2; 11 bases agree with TRBD1. CDR3 size: 16 residues. Germline V gene data show CDR1 as DFQATT and CDR2 as SNEGSKA (reference sequence). The ends lost 3 bases at V and 4 bases at J; junction bases unmatched: 10. CDR3 sequence: CSASPGQGDHIYGYTF. The CDR3 region has the DNA TGCAGTGCTAGTCCGGGACAGGGGGATCATATCTATGGCTACACCTTC.

This clone was observed a handful of times. The V and J genes are TRBV5-1 and TRBJ2-7, with 9 nucleotides matching TRBD1. CDR1 is SGHRS and CDR2 is YFSETQ in the germline V gene. With V trimmed by 0 bases and J by 6 bases, 7 bases remained unmatched. CDR3 size: 15 residues. DNA of the CDR3: TGCGCCAGCAGCTTGGGTGCGGGACAGGGCACCGAGCAGTACTTC. Amino acid sequence: CASSLGAGQGTEQYF.

This chain connects TRBV28 to TRBJ2-3; 8 bases line up with TRBD2. CDR1 is MDHEN, CDR2 SYDVKM, per germline. The CDR3 is 18 amino acids. The trim removed 6 bases at V and 2 bases at J, leaving 16 bases unmatched. The DNA of the CDR3 is TGTGCCAGCAGCCCGAGCGGGGGCTTGGGATCTCACACAGATACGCAGTATTTT. Its translation: CASSPSGGLGSHTDTQYF.

The genes are TRBV7-8 and TRBJ1-2; no definite D call. Germline V gene lookup returns CDR1 SGHVS and CDR2 FQNEAQ. This CDR3 has 16 residues. Trimming pared 0 bases from V and 8 bases from J, leaving 19 bases between. CDR3 amino acids: CASSLARDSRSGGYTF. In DNA, the CDR3 is TGTGCCAGCAGCTTAGCGAGGGATAGTCGATCAGGAGGCTACACCTTC.

V usage is TRBV28 and J usage is TRBJ2-2; 10 bases map to TRBD1. The CDR3 covers 18 residues. CDR1 and CDR2 (germline): MDHEN, SYDVKM. After removal of 5 bases from V and 6 bases from J, the junction contained 15 bases not matched to a gene. CDR3 sequence: CASSLTGTGVITSGELFF. The DNA for the CDR3 is TGTGCCAGCAGTCTAACCGGGACAGGGGTAATTACTTCCGGGGAGCTGTTTTTT.

The chain is built from TRBV29-1 and TRBJ2-5; 8 bases align to TRBD2. The CDR3 is 15 amino acids. J lost 1 base, V lost 3 bases, and 7 bases had no gene match. Germline CDR1 is SQVTM and CDR2 is ANQGSEA. This CDR3 is CSVDSTSGPQETQYF. CDR3 nucleotides: TGCAGCGTTGACAGCACTAGCGGACCCCAAGAGACCCAGTACTTC.

The chain uses TRBV18 and TRBJ1-4; D call uncertain. CDR3 length: 14 residues. Germline CDR1 and CDR2: KGHSH and LQKENI. V dropped 3 bases and J dropped 7 bases, with 12 bases sitting between them. Here the CDR3 DNA reads TGTGCCAGCTCACCGGGTAGGGTGATTGAAAAACTGTTTTTT. Translated, it gives CASSPGRVIEKLFF.

CDR3 bases: TGCGCCAGCAGCCGCCAAACGGCTGGCGGGGGGGCGGATACGCAGTATTTT. As protein: CASSRQTAGGGADTQYF. The J gene is TRBJ2-3, the V gene TRBV4-3, with 9 bases lining up with TRBD2. The CDR3 runs 17 residues. Per germline, CDR1 LGHNA and CDR2 YSLEER. With V trimmed by 4 bases and J by 6 bases, 14 bases remained unmatched.

The V call is TRBV4-3, the J call TRBJ1-4; TRBD1 matches 8 bases. CDR3 size: 14 residues. V shed 4 bases, J shed 8 bases, and the junction held 6 bases outside the gene matches. Germline assignment: CDR1 LGHNA and CDR2 YSLEER. The CDR3 spells CASSRQDRVEKLFF. Written as DNA, the CDR3 is TGCGCCAGCAGCCGCCAGGACAGGGTGGAAAAACTGTTTTTT.

This clone was picked up one time. This chain links TRBV5-4 with TRBJ2-7, with 8 bases identical to TRBD2. Germline CDR1 and CDR2: SGHNT and YYREEE (reference sequence). J gave up 5 bases and V 0 bases, and 7 bases lay outside the gene matches. The CDR3 totals 15 residues. This chain's CDR3 is CASSLARGGQNEQYF. The CDR3 region has the DNA TGTGCCAGCAGCTTGGCCCGGGGGGGCCAGAACGAGCAGTACTTC.

As for this clone: Other DNA sequences from this sample encode an identical CDR3 as well. The rearrangement joins TRBV19 to TRBJ1-4, with D possibly being TRBD1 (6 bases). With 6 bases removed from V and 0 bases from J, the gap between germline ends came to 11 bases. This CDR3 comprises 15 residues. Germline V gene data show CDR1 as LNHDA and CDR2 as SQIVND (reference sequence). The CDR3 coding sequence is TGTGCCAGTAGGCAGTCAGGGGCAACTAATGAAAAACTGTTTTTT. It codes for CASRQSGATNEKLFF.

The V call is TRBV2, the J call TRBJ2-6, with D perhaps matching TRBD1 (5 bases). This CDR3 has 17 residues. The germline CDR1 and CDR2 sequences are SNHLY and FYNNEI. Trimming pared 1 base from V and 1 base from J, leaving 11 bases between. The CDR3 is CASSEGFRVSGANVLTF. The CDR3 DNA reads TGTGCCAGCAGTGAAGGGTTCAGGGTATCTGGGGCCAACGTCCTGACTTTC.

This chain links TRBV12-3 or TRBV12-4 with TRBJ1-2; D is ambiguous. The germline V and J ends were trimmed by 0 bases and 5 bases, with 7 bases remaining between them. The CDR3 is 13 amino acids. Written as DNA, the CDR3 is TGTGCCAGCAGTTTAGCGCTACAGTATGGCTACACCTTC. Amino acids: CASSLALQYGYTF.

In DNA, the CDR3 is TGTGCCACCAGTGATACGTGGGCTGGCTACACCTTC. Its protein product is CATSDTWAGYTF. This chain links TRBV24-1 with TRBJ1-2; no clear D gene. The CDR3 has 12 residues. Trimming left V 3 bases short and J 7 bases short, with 8 bases between. CDR1 and CDR2 (germline): KGHDR, SFDVKD.

CDR3 DNA: TGTGCCAGCAGCCCCTCCTTTGGGGCAAGCTCCTACGAGCAGTACTTC. The encoded protein is CASSPSFGASSYEQYF. The V call is TRBV14, the J call TRBJ2-7; possibly TRBD1 for D (5 bases). The V gene's germline CDR1 is SGHDN and CDR2 FVKESK. Between the trimmed V and J ends, which lost 4 bases and 0 bases, there was a span of 16 bases. This CDR3 has 16 amino acids.

The chain joins TRBV19 to TRBJ2-1, with 11 bases that match TRBD2. The ends lost 8 bases at V and 6 bases at J; junction bases unmatched: 3. Germline V gene sequence: CDR1 LNHDA, CDR2 SQIVND (reference sequence). The CDR3 extends over 13 amino acids. The DNA of the CDR3 is TGTGCCAGTGGTCTAGCGGGAGGCAATGAGCAGTTCTTC. This gives the protein CASGLAGGNEQFF.

The V and J genes are TRBV5-1 and TRBJ2-2, with TRBD1 matching 9 bases. Germline V lookup: CDR1 SGHRS, CDR2 YFSETQ. The CDR3 runs 15 residues. V lost 4 bases and J lost 13; bases outside the gene matches: 14. CDR3 in amino acids: CASSPGQGGPGGLFF. Written as DNA, the CDR3 is TGCGCCAGCAGCCCGGGACAGGGAGGTCCCGGAGGGCTGTTTTTT.

The chain joins TRBV4-3 to TRBJ1-4; D may be TRBD1 (5 bases). Germline CDR1 LGHNA, CDR2 YSLEER. The CDR3 loop spans 14 amino acids. Between the trimmed V and J ends, which lost 0 bases and 5 bases, there was a span of 7 bases. The CDR3 protein is CASSQERQNEKLFF. The CDR3 region has the DNA TGCGCCAGCAGCCAAGAAAGACAGAATGAAAAACTGTTTTTT.